This TCR beta chain was recorded in a study of shared clonotypes between healthy human individuals. Regarding this clone: Its antigen is not known.

Broader study findings: Clonotypes shared by all four donors outscored non-shared clonotypes in generation probability.

TCRdb keeps only in-frame clones here, not all; method: immunoSEQ multiplex PCR. The table lists 180,000 or so clones, 90% to 95% of them singletons. CDR1 is SGHNT and CDR2 is YYREEE in the germline V gene (reference sequence). This CDR3 is built from 16 residues. The ends were cut back, 6 bases at V and 4 bases at J, with 22 bases in the middle. The V call is TRBV5-4, the J call TRBJ1-2; possible D gene TRBD1, 5 bases. The clonotype originates from a woman in her twenties or thirties in good health. The specimen sequenced was naive CD4+ T cells sorted from blood. Subset given: CD45RA+ positively selected. For the CDR3, the DNA is TGTGCCAGCACAAGCTGGGGCCTCGGGAGTGGCTATGGCTACACCTTC. Protein product: CASTSWGLGSGYGYTF.